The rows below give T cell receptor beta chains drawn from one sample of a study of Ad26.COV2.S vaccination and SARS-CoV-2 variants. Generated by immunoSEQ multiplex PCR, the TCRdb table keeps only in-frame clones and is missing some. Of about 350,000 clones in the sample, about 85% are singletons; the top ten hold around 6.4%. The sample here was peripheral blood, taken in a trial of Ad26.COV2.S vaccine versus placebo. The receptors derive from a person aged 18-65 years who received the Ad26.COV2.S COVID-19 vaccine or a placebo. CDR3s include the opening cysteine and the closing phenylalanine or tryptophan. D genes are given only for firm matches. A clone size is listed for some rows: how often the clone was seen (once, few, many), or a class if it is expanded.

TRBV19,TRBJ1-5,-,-,TGTGCCAGTTCATCCCCTAATCAGCCCCAGCATTTT,CASSSPNQPQHF
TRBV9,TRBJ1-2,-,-,TGTGCCAGCAGCGTAGAGTCGGGGGGCCGTAGGGGCTACACCTTC,CASSVESGGRRGYTF
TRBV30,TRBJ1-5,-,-,TGTGCCTGGAGTGTACTCACGACTAGCAATCAGCCCCAGCATTTT,CAWSVLTTSNQPQHF
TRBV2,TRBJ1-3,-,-,TGTGCCAGCAGTGAGGGTGTCGGTCCAGGAAACACCATATATTTT,CASSEGVGPGNTIYF
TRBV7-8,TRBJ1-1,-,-,TGTGCCAGCAGCCGACCGCCGGAAGTGGAAGCTTTCTTT,CASSRPPEVEAFF
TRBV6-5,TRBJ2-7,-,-,TGTGCCAGCAGGGCAACCCTTACGACCTACGAGCAGTACTTC,CASRATLTTYEQYF
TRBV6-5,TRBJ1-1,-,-,TGTGCCAGCAGTTACTCGATCAGGGCCCACACTGAAGCTTTCTTT,CASSYSIRAHTEAFF
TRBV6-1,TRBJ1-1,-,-,TGTGCCAGCAGTGACCCGGGACGTGTGAACACTGAAGCTTTCTTT,CASSDPGRVNTEAFF
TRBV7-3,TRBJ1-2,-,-,TGTGCCAGCAGCCCGGACGGAACCTATGGCTACACCTTC,CASSPDGTYGYTF
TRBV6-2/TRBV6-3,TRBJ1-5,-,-,TGTGCCAGCAGCCGCTCGGTTGGAGGGGCTAGCAATCAGCCCCAGCATTTT,CASSRSVGGASNQPQHF
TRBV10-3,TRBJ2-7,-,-,TGTGCCATCAGTGAGTCCCTGGGGCCGTACGAGCAGTACTTC,CAISESLGPYEQYF
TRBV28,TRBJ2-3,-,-,TGTGCCAGCAGTCCCAGGGGGGTATGGACAGATACGCAGTATTTT,CASSPRGVWTDTQYF
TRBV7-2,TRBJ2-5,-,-,TGTGCCAGCAGCTTTGACGGCCAAGAGACCCAGTACTTC,CASSFDGQETQYF
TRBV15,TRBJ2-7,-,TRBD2,TGTGCCACCCGGATGGGGACTAGCGGAATAAACACCTACGAGCAGTACTTC,CATRMGTSGINTYEQYF
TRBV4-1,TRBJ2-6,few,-,TGCGCCAGCAGCCAACAGACTGGGGCCAACGTCCTGACTTTC,CASSQQTGANVLTF
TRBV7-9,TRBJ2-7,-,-,TGTGCCAGCAGCACCGCGCTCTACGAGCAGTACTTC,CASSTALYEQYF
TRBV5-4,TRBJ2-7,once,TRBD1,TGTGCCAGCAGCCCCACAGGGGCCCCGGGGTCCTACGAGCAGTACTTC,CASSPTGAPGSYEQYF
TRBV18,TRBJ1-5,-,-,TGTGCCAGCTCACCACCGGGGGGGAGAGAGCCCCAGCATTTT,CASSPPGGREPQHF
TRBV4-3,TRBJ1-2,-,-,TGCGCCAGCAGCCAAGCTTCCTATGGCTACACCTTC,CASSQASYGYTF
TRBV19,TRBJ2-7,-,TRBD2,TGTGCCAGTAGTACATTAGCGGGAGAGGCCTACGAGCAGTACTTC,CASSTLAGEAYEQYF
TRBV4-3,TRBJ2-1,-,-,TGCGCCAGCAGCTCAGAGCGGCCCCCTGCCAATGAGCAGTTCTTC,CASSSERPPANEQFF
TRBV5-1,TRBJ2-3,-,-,TGCGCCAGCAGCTTGGGGGTAGCGACAGATACGCAGTATTTT,CASSLGVATDTQYF
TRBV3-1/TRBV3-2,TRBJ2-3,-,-,TGTGCCAGCAGCCAAGGGGTAGGAGACACAGATACGCAGTATTTT,CASSQGVGDTDTQYF
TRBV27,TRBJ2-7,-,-,TGTGCCAGCAGTTTATCGGGGGGGCCTTTCTACGAGCAGTACTTC,CASSLSGGPFYEQYF
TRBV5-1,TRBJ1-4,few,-,TGCGCCAGCAGCTTCGACCCAGCAGGAAGTTATGAAAAACTGTTTTTT,CASSFDPAGSYEKLFF
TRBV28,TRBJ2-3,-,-,TGTGCCGCCCCCCCCCGCCCGGGGGCTAGCGGAGGGCCCACAGATACGCAGTATTTT,CAAPPRPGASGGPTDTQYF
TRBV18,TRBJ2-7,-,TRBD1,TGTGCCAGCTCACCGGGGACAGAGACCTACGAGCAGTACTTC,CASSPGTETYEQYF
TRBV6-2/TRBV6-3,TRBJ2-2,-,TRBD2,TGTGCCAGCAGTCCGCCGACTAGCGGGAGGGTCACCGGGGAGCTGTTTTTT,CASSPPTSGRVTGELFF
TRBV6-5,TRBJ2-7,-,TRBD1,TGTGCCAGCAGTTACTCGACAGGGGGTGAGAACGAGCAGTACTTC,CASSYSTGGENEQYF
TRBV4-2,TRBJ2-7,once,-,TGTGCCAGCAGCCAAGATTCGTATGGAACCTACGAGCAGTACTTC,CASSQDSYGTYEQYF
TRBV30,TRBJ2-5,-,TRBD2,TGTGCCTGGGGCGGGGGGGAAGAGACCCAGTACTTC,CAWGGGEETQYF
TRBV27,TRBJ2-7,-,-,TGTGCCAGCAGTCGCCCGGACAGATCCTACGAGCAGTACTTC,CASSRPDRSYEQYF
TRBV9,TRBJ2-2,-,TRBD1,TGTGCCAGCAGCGTTACAGGGGTGGGCGGGGAGCTGTTTTTT,CASSVTGVGGELFF
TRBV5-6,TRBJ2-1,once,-,TGTGCCAGCAGCTTGGGACAGCTACCAAATGAGCAGTTCTTC,CASSLGQLPNEQFF
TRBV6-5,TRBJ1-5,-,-,TGTGCCAGCAGTTACGGCCCCAGGGGCGTAAATCAGCCCCAGCATTTT,CASSYGPRGVNQPQHF
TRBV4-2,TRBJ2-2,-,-,TGTGCCAGCAGCCAAGCCCCAGGGACGGGGTCCGGGGAGCTGTTTTTT,CASSQAPGTGSGELFF
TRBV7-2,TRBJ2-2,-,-,TGTGCCAGCAGCTTAGAAGGTGCCGGGGAGCTGTTTTTT,CASSLEGAGELFF
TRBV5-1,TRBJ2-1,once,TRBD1,TGCGCCAGCAGCCCGGGACAGCTCACGGAGCAGTTCTTC,CASSPGQLTEQFF
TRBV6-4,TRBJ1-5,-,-,TGTGCCAGCAGTGGTGAGGAGAATCAGCCCCAGCATTTT,CASSGEENQPQHF
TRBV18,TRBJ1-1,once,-,TGTGCCAGCTCACGAGGGGACACCATGAACACTGAAGCTTTCTTT,CASSRGDTMNTEAFF
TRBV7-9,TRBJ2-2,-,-,TGTGCCAGCAGCTCCGATCCCACCGGGGAGCTGTTTTTT,CASSSDPTGELFF
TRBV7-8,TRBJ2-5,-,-,TGTGCCAGCAGCCCAACGGGACGGCTCCCGACGCGGGACGGGGTCGAAGAGACCCAGTACTTC,CASSPTGRLPTRDGVEETQYF
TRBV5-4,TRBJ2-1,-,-,TGTGCCAGCACCAGGGAACTGATGCCCTACAATGAGCAGTTCTTC,CASTRELMPYNEQFF
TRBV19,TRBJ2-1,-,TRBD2,TGTGCCAGTAGTATAGTCGGCGGGGGGGCCTACAATGAGCAGTTCTTC,CASSIVGGGAYNEQFF
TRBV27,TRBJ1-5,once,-,TGTGCCAGCAGTACGATGTCCAATCAGCCCCAGCATTTT,CASSTMSNQPQHF
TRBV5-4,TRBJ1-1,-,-,TGTGCCAGCAGCATCGAAGGGGTTATGAACACTGAAGCTTTCTTT,CASSIEGVMNTEAFF
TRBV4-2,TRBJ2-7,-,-,TGTGCCAGCAGCCATTTTCCGGGAGCGGACGAGCAGTACTTC,CASSHFPGADEQYF
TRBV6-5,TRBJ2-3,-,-,TGTGCCAGCAGTTACGCCGGACCAAACCGGGGAGATACGCAGTATTTT,CASSYAGPNRGDTQYF